This T cell receptor (beta chain) was recovered during a study of cytomegalovirus exposure and HLA in healthy donors. Study results and limitations: A later analysis by the authors found several of the most significant clusters apparently linked to common viral pathogens. Analysis was carried out at a later point, and it linked a missense DCLRE1C variant to TCR beta V- and J-gene trimming. In vitro confirmation showed three CMV-associated chains to be CMV antigen specific.

PCR used 60 Vbeta primers and 13 Jbeta primers. TCRdb's copy holds only in-frame clones and misses some; the assay was immunoSEQ multiplex PCR. The sample carries approximately 130,000 clones, 84% recorded once. As concerns this clone: The antigen is undetermined.

Germline CDR1 is SGHRS and CDR2 is YFSETQ. CDR3 length: 18 residues. V shed 4 bases, J shed 5 bases, and the junction held 19 bases outside the gene matches. Sequences were obtained from PBMCs. This chain links TRBV5-1 with TRBJ1-1, with 8 bases aligning to TRBD1. The sequence was collected from a man aged 45 to 65 in good health and CMV-seronegative. CDR3: CASSQSDRGPRSETEAFF. CDR3 in DNA: TGCGCCAGCAGCCAATCCGACAGGGGTCCCAGGTCGGAGACTGAAGCTTTCTTT.